The 5 T cell receptor beta chains presented below share a single source sample, sequenced in a study of blood T cell repertoires in COVID-19 (dated by TCRdb to the early 2020s). The method behind the library was the immunoSEQ multiplex PCR assay. Imported from immuneACCESS, the table was reduced by TCRdb to in-frame sequences with V and J called. These copies leave out some clones; in studies compared against another copy, an unresolved V gene accounts for under half, and the cause of the remainder is not known. The sample table shows some 170,000 clones, and roughly 90% are seen once. Roughly 1.4% of the sample is taken by the ten largest. What was sequenced was peripheral blood. Receptors originate from a woman between 45 and 60 years old with acute or convalescent COVID-19.

The chain has TRBV11-3 and TRBJ2-7, with D possibly being TRBD2 (6 bases). The germline gives CDR1 SGHNT, CDR2 YENEEA. The CDR3 runs to 14 residues. V lost 6 bases to trimming and J lost 0 bases, with 12 bases between them. Here the CDR3 DNA reads TGTGCCAGCAGTTGGGACGGGAGCTCCTACGAGCAGTACTTC. Residues: CASSWDGSSYEQYF.

The sample holds a few counts of this clone. The genes are TRBV19 and TRBJ1-1, with a possible D match to TRBD1 (5 bases). The V end lost 4 bases, the J end lost 4 bases, and 13 bases lay between the germline ends. Germline CDR1 is LNHDA and CDR2 is SQIVND (reference sequence). The CDR3 covers 14 residues. The CDR3 region has the DNA TGTGCCAGTAGTAACAACAGGTTCAGCACTGAAGCTTTCTTT. This sequence encodes CASSNNRFSTEAFF.

V is TRBV2 and J is TRBJ2-1; D perhaps matches TRBD1 (5 bases). Germline V lookup: CDR1 SNHLY, CDR2 FYNNEI. V was shortened by 0 bases and J by 6 bases, with 9 bases between the two germline ends. The length of the CDR3 is 14 residues. CDR3 sequence: CASSEAPGINEQFF. CDR3 sequence (DNA): TGTGCCAGCAGTGAAGCTCCAGGGATCAATGAGCAGTTCTTC.

The V call is TRBV4-3, the J call TRBJ2-7; 7 bases are a match to TRBD1. There are 15 residues in the CDR3. Losses at the gene ends were 0 bases for V and 2 bases for J; bases not matched to a gene: 4. The germline gives CDR1 LGHNA, CDR2 YSLEER. The DNA for the CDR3 is TGCGCCAGCAGCCAAGATTCAGGGGGAGCCTACGAGCAGTACTTC. Protein product: CASSQDSGGAYEQYF.

The chain links TRBV20-1 to TRBJ1-2; D gene unclear. Germline V gene lookup returns CDR1 DFQATT and CDR2 SNEGSKA (reference sequence). The ends were cut back, 3 bases at V and 1 base at J, with 9 bases in the middle. The CDR3 consists of 13 residues. The CDR3 nucleotides read TGCAGTGCTAGTTTACAAAATAACTATGGCTACACCTTC. This translates into CSASLQNNYGYTF.